This TCR beta chain was captured by sequencing in a study of cytomegalovirus exposure and HLA in healthy donors. Germline V gene data show CDR1 as SGHTA and CDR2 as FQGNSA. This CDR3 is 16 amino acids long. V was clipped by 5 bases and J by 4 bases; unmatched bases: 13. TCRdb's table, derived via immunoSEQ multiplex PCR, lists solely in-frame clones and lacks some. The profile shows about 200,000 clones, less than 90% of them singletons. The source material was PBMCs. The rearrangement uses TRBV7-2 and TRBJ2-5; 7 bases agree with TRBD2. The receptor was isolated from a woman between 18 and 29 years old in good health and CMV-seronegative. CDR3 bases: TGTGCCAGCAGCCCTGGGTGGGGACTAACTGGAGAGACCCAGTACTTC. This codes for CASSPGWGLTGETQYF.